These 21 T cell receptor beta chains originate from one sample sequenced in a study of shared clonotypes between healthy human individuals. Libraries were prepared by immunoSEQ multiplex PCR; TCRdb keeps only in-frame clonotypes and omits some of them. This sample has about 2 million clones, with over 85% found just once. CD8 cells classed as naive were CD45RO-negative and positively selected for CCR7, excluding terminally differentiated effector memory CD45RA+ cells. Sequenced material: naive CD8+ T cells sorted from blood. These receptors came from a man aged 18 to 35 in good health.

The chain combines TRBV10-2 with TRBJ1-2, with D possibly being TRBD1 (6 bases). Germline V gene data show CDR1 as WSHSY and CDR2 as SAAADI. The CDR3 totals 13 residues. The germline V and J ends were trimmed by 3 bases and 4 bases, with 9 bases remaining between them. CDR3 loop: CASSEGQSYGYTF. CDR3 DNA: TGCGCCAGCAGTGAAGGACAGAGCTATGGCTACACCTTC.

This chain joins TRBV29-1 and TRBJ2-2; unclear D gene. CDR1 is SQVTM, CDR2 ANQGSEA, per germline. Trimming removed 0 bases from V and 6 bases from J, with 11 bases in between. The CDR3 runs 14 residues. CDR3 residues: CSVEDGSGAGELFF. The CDR3 DNA is TGCAGCGTTGAAGATGGTTCTGGTGCCGGGGAGCTGTTTTTT.

Worth noting for this clone: This sample includes further DNA sequences coding for the same CDR3. This chain uses TRBV6-6 with TRBJ2-7; possibly TRBD1 for D (5 bases). CDR3 length equals 12 residues. CDR1 and CDR2 from the germline V gene are MNHNY and SVGAGI (reference sequence). V dropped 6 bases and J dropped 3 bases, with 9 bases sitting between them. The CDR3 sequence: CASSSDSYEQYF. CDR3 nucleotide sequence: TGTGCCAGCAGCTCAGACAGCTACGAGCAGTACTTC.

The genes are TRBV7-6 and TRBJ2-1, with 15 bases that match TRBD2. V lost 3 bases and J lost 7; bases outside the gene matches: 4. CDR1 and CDR2 from the germline V gene are SGHVS and FNYEAQ. The CDR3 consists of 16 residues. CDR3 sequence reads: CASSFGLAGGPNEQFF. In DNA, the CDR3 is TGTGCCAGCAGCTTCGGACTAGCGGGAGGGCCGAATGAGCAGTTCTTC.

CDR3 nucleotide sequence: TGTGCCAGCAGTCCGAGGGAGGGTGGAAACATTCAGTACTTC. Translated, it gives CASSPREGGNIQYF. The gene calls are TRBV7-9 and TRBJ2-4, with 7 bases identical to TRBD2. The ends lost 6 bases at V and 6 bases at J; junction bases unmatched: 8. Germline values: CDR1 SEHNR, CDR2 FQNEAQ (reference sequence). CDR3 length: 14 amino acids.

The rearrangement joins TRBV28 to TRBJ1-6; a weak D match, TRBD1 (6 bases). The V gene lost 5 bases and the J gene lost 7 bases, with 12 bases spanning the gap. The CDR3 totals 14 residues. Germline-derived CDR1 and CDR2 are MDHEN and SYDVKM. DNA of the CDR3: TGTGCCAGCAGTACCCTTGGGGGCAATTCACCCCTCCACTTT. It translates to CASSTLGGNSPLHF.

The chain employs TRBV9 and TRBJ2-2; 8 nucleotides line up with TRBD1. From germline, CDR1 is SGDLS and CDR2 YYNGEE. The CDR3 totals 15 residues. V was clipped by 1 base and J by 5 bases; unmatched bases: 4. CDR3 sequence: CASSVRTGSTGELFF. The CDR3 DNA reads TGTGCCAGCAGCGTAAGGACAGGGTCAACCGGGGAGCTGTTTTTT. Based on the CDR3 plus reference TRBV9 and TRBJ2-2, the full variable domain is DSGVTQTPKHLITATGQRVTLRCSPRSGDLSVYWYQQSLDQGLQFLIQYYNGEERAKGNILERFSAQQFPDLHSELNLSSLELGDSALYFCASSVRTGSTGELFFGEGSRLTVL.

The CDR3 bases are TGTGCCAGCAGCGTAGTAGGTGGGGGCCCCTACGAGCAGTACTTC. This translates into CASSVVGGGPYEQYF. The chain carries TRBV9 and TRBJ2-7, with D possibly TRBD1 on 6 matching bases. Per the germline V gene, CDR1 is SGDLS and CDR2 is YYNGEE. The ends were cut back, 0 bases at V and 2 bases at J, with 12 bases in the middle. The CDR3 has 15 amino acids.

The genes are TRBV13 and TRBJ2-2; a possible D gene is TRBD1 (5 bases). The CDR3 runs 15 residues. Germline V gene lookup returns CDR1 PRHDT and CDR2 FYEKMQ (reference sequence). With 5 bases removed from V and 3 bases from J, the gap between germline ends came to 13 bases. The DNA for the CDR3 is TGTGCCAGCAGCCTCAGGGTTAAGGACACCGGGGAGCTGTTTTTT. Translated, it gives CASSLRVKDTGELFF.

A word on this clone: Other DNA sequences in this sample translate to the same CDR3. The V call is TRBV4-1, the J call TRBJ2-7; D may match TRBD1 or TRBD2 (6 bases each). The CDR3 has 15 residues. Germline V lookup: CDR1 MGHRA, CDR2 YSYEKL. Trimming pared 0 bases from V and 0 bases from J, leaving 9 bases between. This CDR3 reads CASSQDPGASYEQYF. In nucleotides, the CDR3 is TGCGCCAGCAGCCAAGATCCGGGGGCCTCCTACGAGCAGTACTTC.

To note about this clone: The sample holds other DNA sequences that translate to the same CDR3. This sequence joins TRBV6-1 and TRBJ2-7; 10 bases fit TRBD1. J gave up 2 bases and V 1 base, and 2 bases lay outside the gene matches. CDR3 length equals 15 residues. Germline assignment: CDR1 MNHNS and CDR2 SASEGT. CDR3 region: CASSEGTGGTYEQYF. In nucleotides, the CDR3 is TGTGCCAGCAGTGAAGGGACAGGGGGTACCTACGAGCAGTACTTC.

The chain couples TRBV10-1 to TRBJ1-2; tentative D call: TRBD1 (5 bases). Germline CDR1 is WNHNN and CDR2 is SYGVQD (reference sequence). The CDR3 covers 13 residues. The CDR3 protein is CSRNRGGTYGYTF. CDR3 in DNA: TGCTCCCGCAATCGCGGAGGGACCTATGGCTACACCTTC.

V and J are TRBV6-5 and TRBJ1-4; possible D gene TRBD1, 5 bases. The germline V and J ends were trimmed by 6 bases and 7 bases, with 12 bases remaining between them. The CDR3 is made up of 13 amino acids. Germline loops: CDR1 MNHEY, CDR2 SVGAGI. CDR3 sequence (DNA): TGTGCCAGCAGCCCCCAGGGAGGTGAAAAACTGTTTTTT. This translates into CASSPQGGEKLFF.

The chain couples TRBV5-1 to TRBJ1-4, with no clear D. The CDR3 has 14 amino acids. V lost 3 bases, J lost 8 bases, and 14 bases lay in between. Germline CDR1 SGHRS, CDR2 YFSETQ. DNA of the CDR3: TGCGCCAGCAGCTGGTCGGCCCCGCCGGAAAAACTGTTTTTT. It specifies CASSWSAPPEKLFF.

A word on this clone: Other DNA sequences in the same sample also yield this CDR3. The CDR3 nucleotides read TGTGCCAGCAGTGAAACAGGGGTAGCCGGGGAGCTGTTTTTT. It codes for CASSETGVAGELFF. V usage is TRBV6-1 and J usage is TRBJ2-2, with 7 bases fitting TRBD1. Germline V gene data show CDR1 as MNHNS and CDR2 as SASEGT. The CDR3 sequence is 14 residues long. V dropped 2 bases and J dropped 6; count of bases not matched to a gene: 3.

The chain recombines TRBV5-4 with TRBJ2-3; no reliable D call. CDR1 and CDR2 (germline): SGHNT, YYREEE (reference sequence). The CDR3 is made up of 14 amino acids. Trimming left V 4 bases short and J 4 bases short, with 13 bases between. In DNA form, the CDR3 reads TGTGCCAGCAGCCCCCGAAGAATCCCAGATACGCAGTATTTT. Its translation: CASSPRRIPDTQYF.

V is TRBV27 and J is TRBJ2-3; D tentatively fits TRBD1 or TRBD2 (5 bases each). The CDR3 length is 14 residues. Germline CDR1 is MNHEY and CDR2 is SMNVEV (reference sequence). V was shortened by 3 bases and J by 7 bases, with 14 bases between the two germline ends. CDR3 loop: CASSLGDAGYTQYF. The CDR3 DNA follows: TGTGCCAGCAGTTTGGGGGACGCCGGGTATACGCAGTATTTT.

CDR3 sequence (DNA): TGTGCCAGCAGCCCAAACCCAACAGGGGGCTACTATGGCTACACCTTC. Its translation is CASSPNPTGGYYGYTF. The V and J genes are TRBV5-4 and TRBJ1-2, with 9 bases aligning to TRBD1. V shed 4 bases, J shed 3 bases, and the junction held 10 bases outside the gene matches. CDR1 and CDR2 (germline): SGHNT, YYREEE (reference sequence). The CDR3 length is 16 residues.

The gene calls are TRBV19 and TRBJ2-7; 7 nucleotides agree with TRBD1. This CDR3 comprises 13 residues. With V trimmed by 5 bases and J by 3 bases, 4 bases remained unmatched. The germline gives CDR1 LNHDA, CDR2 SQIVND (reference sequence). The CDR3 DNA reads as TGTGCCAGTAGTCTCAGACAGGGCTACGAGCAGTACTTC. It translates to CASSLRQGYEQYF.

This chain links TRBV27 with TRBJ2-1; 7 nucleotides match TRBD2. CDR1 is MNHEY, CDR2 SMNVEV, per germline (reference sequence). CDR3 length: 16 amino acids. V was clipped by 1 base and J by 5 bases; unmatched bases: 8. This chain's CDR3 is CASSLFSSGANNEQFF. CDR3 bases: TGTGCCAGCAGTTTATTTTCTAGCGGAGCCAACAATGAGCAGTTCTTC.

About this clone: The sample holds other DNA sequences that translate to the same CDR3. The J gene is TRBJ2-1, the V gene TRBV5-1, with 11 bases lining up with TRBD2. CDR1 is SGHRS and CDR2 is YFSETQ in the germline V gene. CDR3 length: 15 amino acids. The junction had 4 bases not matched to a gene; V was cut back by 5 bases and J by 3 bases. The CDR3 sequence: CASRLAGGDYNEQFF. In nucleotides, the CDR3 is TGCGCCAGCAGATTAGCGGGAGGGGACTACAATGAGCAGTTCTTC.